The present T cell receptor (beta chain) was sequenced within a study of OX40 agonist ivuxolimab in advanced cancers. Sequencing used immunoSEQ multiplex PCR; TCRdb keeps in-frame clones, though not all of them. The data show around 85,000 clones, with more than 80% seen just once and 1.5% to 2% held by the top ten. This CDR3 is 14 amino acids long. V lost 1 base and J lost 0, with 7 bases in between. Germline CDR1 reads MGHRA; CDR2 reads YSYEKL. The sequencing here drew on CD4+ or CD8+ T cells sorted from blood, taken in a trial of the OX40 agonist ivuxolimab. The source of this sequence is an adult with an advanced solid tumor such as melanoma, head and neck, liver or kidney cancer. This chain uses TRBV4-1 with TRBJ2-7; D is ambiguous. CDR3 in amino acids: CASSQGAGSYEQYF. Written as DNA, the CDR3 is TGCGCCAGCAGCCAAGGGGCAGGCTCCTACGAGCAGTACTTC.